This T cell receptor (beta chain) comes out of a study of blood T cell repertoires in COVID-19. About the research overall: From T cells, B-cell-depleted T cells, or PBMCs came the material, which was cDNA or gDNA.

CDR1 and CDR2 from the germline V gene are SGHAT and FQNNGV. V lost 5 bases and J 2 bases, leaving 12 bases between the germline ends. This CDR3 contains 14 residues. Authors' methods: Amplification with reference gene primers provided the estimates of nucleated cell counts. Profiled with immunoSEQ multiplex PCR; TCRdb holds only in-frame clones, not every one. D and trimming were read from the DNA, whereas the V and J calls and clone size are those reported in that table. The repertoire holds about 39,000 clones, with about 94% as singletons. This chain connects TRBV11-2 to TRBJ1-1; weak D call: TRBD1 (5 bases). The source of this sequence is a human donor with active COVID-19. The donor label of this sample is uncertain. The source material was peripheral blood. The CDR3 region has the DNA TGTGCCAGCAGCCGCATGCAGGGTAACACTGAAGCTTTCTTT. Protein sequence: CASSRMQGNTEAFF.